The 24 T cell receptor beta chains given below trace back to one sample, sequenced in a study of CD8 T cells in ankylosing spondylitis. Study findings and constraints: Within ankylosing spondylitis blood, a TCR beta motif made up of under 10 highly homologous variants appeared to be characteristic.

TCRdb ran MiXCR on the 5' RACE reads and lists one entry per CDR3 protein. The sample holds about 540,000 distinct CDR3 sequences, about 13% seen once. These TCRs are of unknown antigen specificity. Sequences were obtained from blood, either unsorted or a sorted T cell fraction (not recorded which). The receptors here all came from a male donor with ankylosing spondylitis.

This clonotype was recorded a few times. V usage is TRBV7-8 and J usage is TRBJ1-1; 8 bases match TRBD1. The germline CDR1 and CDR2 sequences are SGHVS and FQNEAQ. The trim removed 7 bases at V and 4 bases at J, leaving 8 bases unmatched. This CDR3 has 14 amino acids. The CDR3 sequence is CASTDRESATEAFF. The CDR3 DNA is TGTGCCAGCACGGACAGGGAGTCGGCCACTGAAGCTTTCTTT.

The CDR3: CSVLDRAAYEQYF. CDR3 coding DNA: TGCAGCGTTCTAGACAGGGCAGCCTACGAGCAGTACTTC. The V call is TRBV29-1, the J call TRBJ2-7, with 7 bases aligning to TRBD1. The CDR3 totals 13 residues. CDR1 and CDR2 from the germline V gene are SQVTM and ANQGSEA. After removal of 5 bases from V and 2 bases from J, the junction contained 6 bases not matched to a gene.

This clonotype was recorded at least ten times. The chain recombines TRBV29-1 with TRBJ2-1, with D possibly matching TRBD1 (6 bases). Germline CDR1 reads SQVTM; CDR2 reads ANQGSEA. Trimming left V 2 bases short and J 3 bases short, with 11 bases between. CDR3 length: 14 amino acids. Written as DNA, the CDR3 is TGCAGCGTTGAAATCCGGGACATCTACAATGAGCAGTTCTTC. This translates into CSVEIRDIYNEQFF.

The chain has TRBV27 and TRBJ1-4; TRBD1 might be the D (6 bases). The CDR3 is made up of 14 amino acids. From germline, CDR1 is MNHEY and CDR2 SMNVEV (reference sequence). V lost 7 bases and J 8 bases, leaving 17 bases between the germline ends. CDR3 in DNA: TGTGCCAGCACCCGAGGGGGGGGTGGCGAAAAACTGTTTTTT. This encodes CASTRGGGGEKLFF.

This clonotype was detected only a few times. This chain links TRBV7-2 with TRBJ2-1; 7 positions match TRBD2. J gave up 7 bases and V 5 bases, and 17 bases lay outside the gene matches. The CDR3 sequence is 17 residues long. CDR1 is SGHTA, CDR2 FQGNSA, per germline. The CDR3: CASSGGRLAREVNEQFF. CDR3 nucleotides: TGTGCCAGCAGCGGGGGGAGACTAGCCCGGGAGGTAAATGAGCAGTTCTTC. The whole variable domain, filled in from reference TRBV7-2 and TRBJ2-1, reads GAGVSQSPSNKVTEKGKDVELRCDPISGHTALYWYRQSLGQGLEFLIYFQGNSAPDKSGLPSDRFSAERTGGSVSTLTIQRTQQEDSAVYLCASSGGRLAREVNEQFFGPGTRLTVL.

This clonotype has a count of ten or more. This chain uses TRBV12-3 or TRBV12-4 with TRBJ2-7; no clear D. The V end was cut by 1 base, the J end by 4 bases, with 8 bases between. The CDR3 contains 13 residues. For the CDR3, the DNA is TGTGCCAGCAGTTTAGTGGGAAAATACGAGCAGTACTTC. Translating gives CASSLVGKYEQYF.

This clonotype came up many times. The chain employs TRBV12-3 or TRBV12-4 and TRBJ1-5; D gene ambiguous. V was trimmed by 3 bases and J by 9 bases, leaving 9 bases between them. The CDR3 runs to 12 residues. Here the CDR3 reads CASSFAGGPQHF. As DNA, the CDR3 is TGTGCCAGCAGTTTCGCCGGCGGGCCCCAGCATTTT.

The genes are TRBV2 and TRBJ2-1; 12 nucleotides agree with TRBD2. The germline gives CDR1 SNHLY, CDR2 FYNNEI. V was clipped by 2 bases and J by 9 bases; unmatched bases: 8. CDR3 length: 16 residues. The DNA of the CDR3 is TGTGCCAGCAGTGAATACGAGACTAGCGGGAGAGGTGAGCAGTTCTTC. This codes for CASSEYETSGRGEQFF. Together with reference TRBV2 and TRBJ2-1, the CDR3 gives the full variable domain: EPEVTQTPSHQVTQMGQEVILRCVPISNHLYFYWYRQILGQKVEFLVSFYNNEISEKSEIFDDQFSVERPDGSNFTLKIRSTKLEDSAMYFCASSEYETSGRGEQFFGPGTRLTVL.

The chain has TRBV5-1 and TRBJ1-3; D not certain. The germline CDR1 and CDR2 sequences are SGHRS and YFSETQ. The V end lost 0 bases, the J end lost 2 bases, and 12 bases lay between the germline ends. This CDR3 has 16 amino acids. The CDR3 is CASSLGRRPTGNTIYF. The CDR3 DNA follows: TGCGCCAGCAGCTTGGGGCGCAGACCCACTGGAAACACCATATATTTT.

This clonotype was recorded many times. The CDR3 nucleotides are TGTGCCAGCAGGGTGGGCAGCTATAGCAATCAGCCCCAGCATTTT. It translates to CASRVGSYSNQPQHF. The rearrangement joins TRBV2 to TRBJ1-5; D ambiguous. Trimming pared 6 bases from V and 0 bases from J, leaving 12 bases between. From germline, CDR1 is SNHLY and CDR2 FYNNEI. The CDR3 contains 15 residues.

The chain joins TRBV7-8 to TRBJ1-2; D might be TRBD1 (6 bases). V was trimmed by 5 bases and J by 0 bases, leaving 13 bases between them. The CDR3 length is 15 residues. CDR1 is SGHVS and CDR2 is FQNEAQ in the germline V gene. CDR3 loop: CASSIDRIPNYGYTF. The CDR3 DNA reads TGTGCCAGCAGCATCGACAGGATCCCTAACTATGGCTACACCTTC. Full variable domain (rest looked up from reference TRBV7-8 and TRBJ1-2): GAGVSQSPRYKVAKRGQDVALRCDPISGHVSLFWYQQALGQGPEFLTYFQNEAQLDKSGLPSDRFFAERPEGSVSTLKIQRTQQEDSAVYLCASSIDRIPNYGYTFGSGTRLTVV.

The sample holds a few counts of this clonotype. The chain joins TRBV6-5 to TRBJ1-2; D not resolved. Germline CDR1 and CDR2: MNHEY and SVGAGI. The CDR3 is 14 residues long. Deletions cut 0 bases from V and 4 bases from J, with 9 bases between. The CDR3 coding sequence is TGTGCCAGCAGTTACTCGGACGGCGGCTATGGCTACACCTTC. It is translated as CASSYSDGGYGYTF.

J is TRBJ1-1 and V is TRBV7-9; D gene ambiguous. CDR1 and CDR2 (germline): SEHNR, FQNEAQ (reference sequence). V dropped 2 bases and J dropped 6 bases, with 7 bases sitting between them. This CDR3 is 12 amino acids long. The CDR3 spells CASSLFAPEAFF. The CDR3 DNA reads TGTGCCAGCAGCTTATTCGCACCTGAAGCTTTCTTT.

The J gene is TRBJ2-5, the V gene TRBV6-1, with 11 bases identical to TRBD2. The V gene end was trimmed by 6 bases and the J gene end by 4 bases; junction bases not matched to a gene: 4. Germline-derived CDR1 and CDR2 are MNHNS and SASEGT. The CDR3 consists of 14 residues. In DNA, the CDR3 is TGTGCCAGCAGATTCCTAGCGGGAGGAGAGACCCAGTACTTC. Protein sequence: CASRFLAGGETQYF.

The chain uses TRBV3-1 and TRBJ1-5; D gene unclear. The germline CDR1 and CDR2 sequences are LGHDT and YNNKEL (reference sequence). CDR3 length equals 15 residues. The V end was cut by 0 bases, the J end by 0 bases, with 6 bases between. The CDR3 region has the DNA TGTGCCAGCAGCCAAGATGGGTATAGCAATCAGCCCCAGCATTTT. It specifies CASSQDGYSNQPQHF.

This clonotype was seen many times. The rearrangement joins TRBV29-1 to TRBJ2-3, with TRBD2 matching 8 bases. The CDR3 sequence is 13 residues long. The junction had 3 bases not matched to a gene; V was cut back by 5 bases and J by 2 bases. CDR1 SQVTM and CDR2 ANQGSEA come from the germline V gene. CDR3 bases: TGCAGCGTTTTAGCGGGGTTCACAGATACGCAGTATTTT. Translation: CSVLAGFTDTQYF.

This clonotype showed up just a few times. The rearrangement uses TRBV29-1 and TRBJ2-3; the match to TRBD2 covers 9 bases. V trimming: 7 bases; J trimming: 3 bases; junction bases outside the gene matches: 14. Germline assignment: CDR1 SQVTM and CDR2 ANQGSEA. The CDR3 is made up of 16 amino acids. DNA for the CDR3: TGCAGCGCCCAACGGGCGAGGCTAGCGGGGACAGATACGCAGTATTTT. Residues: CSAQRARLAGTDTQYF.

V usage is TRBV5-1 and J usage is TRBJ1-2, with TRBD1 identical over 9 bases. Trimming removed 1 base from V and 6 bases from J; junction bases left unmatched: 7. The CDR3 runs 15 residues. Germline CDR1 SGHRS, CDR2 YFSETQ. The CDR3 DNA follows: TGCGCCAGCAGCTTGATGGGACAGGGAGATGATGGCTACACCTTC. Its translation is CASSLMGQGDDGYTF.

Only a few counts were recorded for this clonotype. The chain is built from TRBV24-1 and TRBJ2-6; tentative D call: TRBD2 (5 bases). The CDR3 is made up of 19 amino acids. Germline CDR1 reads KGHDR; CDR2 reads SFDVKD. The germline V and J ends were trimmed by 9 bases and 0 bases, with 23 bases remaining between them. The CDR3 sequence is CATQRSGGDHNSGANVLTF. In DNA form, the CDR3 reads TGTGCCACCCAAAGAAGCGGAGGCGACCATAACTCTGGGGCCAACGTCCTGACTTTC.

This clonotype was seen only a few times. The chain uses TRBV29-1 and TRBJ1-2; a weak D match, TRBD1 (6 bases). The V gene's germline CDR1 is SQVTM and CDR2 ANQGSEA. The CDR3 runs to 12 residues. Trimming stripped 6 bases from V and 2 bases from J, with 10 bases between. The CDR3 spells CSVMTGNYGYTF. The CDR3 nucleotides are TGCAGCGTAATGACAGGAAACTATGGCTACACCTTC.

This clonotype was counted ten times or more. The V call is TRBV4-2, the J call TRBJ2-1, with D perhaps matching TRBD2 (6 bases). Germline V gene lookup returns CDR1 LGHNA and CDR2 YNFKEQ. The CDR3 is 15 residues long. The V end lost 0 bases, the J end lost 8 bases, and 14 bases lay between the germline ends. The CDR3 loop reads CASSQEMTSQDEQFF. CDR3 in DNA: TGTGCCAGCAGCCAAGAGATGACTAGTCAGGATGAGCAGTTCTTC.

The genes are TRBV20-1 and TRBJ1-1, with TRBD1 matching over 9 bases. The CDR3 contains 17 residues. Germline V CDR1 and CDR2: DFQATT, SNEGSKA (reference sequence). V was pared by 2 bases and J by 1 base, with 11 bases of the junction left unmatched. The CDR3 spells CSARNTQGALENTEAFF. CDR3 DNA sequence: TGCAGTGCTAGAAATACACAGGGGGCGCTGGAGAACACTGAAGCTTTCTTT.

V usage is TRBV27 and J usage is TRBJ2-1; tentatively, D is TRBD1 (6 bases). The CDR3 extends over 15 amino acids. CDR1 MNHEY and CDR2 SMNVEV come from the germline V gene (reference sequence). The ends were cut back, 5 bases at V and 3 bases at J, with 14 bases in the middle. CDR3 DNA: TGTGCCAGCAGTCCACTCGGACAGTTCTACAATGAGCAGTTCTTC. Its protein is CASSPLGQFYNEQFF.

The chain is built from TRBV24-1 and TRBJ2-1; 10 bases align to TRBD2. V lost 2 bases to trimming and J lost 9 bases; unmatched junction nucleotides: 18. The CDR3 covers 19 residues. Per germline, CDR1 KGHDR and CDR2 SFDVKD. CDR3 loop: CATSDYGASGGASGGEQFF. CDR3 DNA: TGTGCCACCAGTGATTACGGGGCTAGCGGGGGAGCCTCCGGGGGTGAGCAGTTCTTC.